The T cell receptor (beta chain) described here comes from a study of blood T cell repertoires in COVID-19. Profiled with immunoSEQ multiplex PCR; TCRdb holds only in-frame clones, not every one. Among about 40,000 clones listed, around four fifths were seen once. Germline loops: CDR1 LNHDA, CDR2 SQIVND (reference sequence). CDR3 length: 16 residues. V was clipped by 1 base and J by 0 bases; unmatched bases: 3. The sequencing input was peripheral blood. The sequence was obtained from a man aged 45-65 years with active or convalescent COVID-19. V is TRBV19 and J is TRBJ2-1; 7 positions agree with TRBD2. This CDR3 is CASSIAAGSSYNEQFF. In DNA form, the CDR3 reads TGTGCCAGTAGTATAGCAGCGGGGAGCTCCTACAATGAGCAGTTCTTC.